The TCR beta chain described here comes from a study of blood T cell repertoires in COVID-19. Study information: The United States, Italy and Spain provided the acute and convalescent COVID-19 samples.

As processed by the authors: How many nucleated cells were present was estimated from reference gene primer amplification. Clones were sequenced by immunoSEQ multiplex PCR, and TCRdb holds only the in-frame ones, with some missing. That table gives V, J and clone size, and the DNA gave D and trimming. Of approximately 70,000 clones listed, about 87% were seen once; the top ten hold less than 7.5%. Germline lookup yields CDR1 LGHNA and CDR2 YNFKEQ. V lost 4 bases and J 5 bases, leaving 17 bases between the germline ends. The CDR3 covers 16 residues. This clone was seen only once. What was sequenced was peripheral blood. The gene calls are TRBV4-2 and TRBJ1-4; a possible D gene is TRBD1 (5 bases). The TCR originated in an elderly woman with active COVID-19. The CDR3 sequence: CASSLEVGRLNEKLFF. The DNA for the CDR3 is TGTGCCAGCAGCCTAGAAGTGGGGCGGTTGAATGAAAAACTGTTTTTT.